This TCR beta chain was captured by sequencing in a study of shared clonotypes between healthy human individuals. Overall study results and limits: Only blood underwent sampling, and tissue repertoires likely differ. Approximately 5.4% of naive CD4 clonotypes were common to four donors. Estimated clonotype richness was generally higher in naive than memory subsets.

Assay used: immunoSEQ multiplex PCR; TCRdb lists only in-frame clones, some missing. This table holds hundreds of thousands of clones, 90% to 96% found once. For this clone: Its antigen is unknown.

Trimming took off 5 bases at V and 5 bases at J, with 14 bases between the two ends. CDR1 and CDR2 (germline): SGHRS, YFSETQ. The CDR3 totals 13 residues. The chain has TRBV5-1 and TRBJ2-7; D uncertain. The sequence was obtained from a woman between 25 and 40 years old in good health. The specimen was naive CD4+ T cells sorted from blood. Subset indicated: CD45RA+ positively selected. CDR3 sequence reads: CASSTDGLDEQYF. The CDR3 DNA sequence: TGCGCCAGCAGTACGGACGGCCTCGACGAGCAGTACTTC.